A selection of T cell receptor beta chains follows, all from one sample in a study of blood T cell repertoires in COVID-19. Measured with immunoSEQ multiplex PCR; TCRdb has only the in-frame clones, and not every one. Of fewer than 300,000 clones listed, about 89% are singletons. Sequencing was performed on PBMCs or T cells enriched from blood (not recorded which). These receptors all stem from a man aged 40-49 years who had recovered from COVID-19. The CDR3 runs from the conserved cysteine through the conserved F or W. The D gene is left open where the match is weak. Clone size is shown for a subset of rows, as once, few, many or a class of expanded clone.

d_gene	j_gene	v_gene	abundance	CDR3aa	CDR3nt
TRBD2	TRBJ2-7	TRBV7-2	NA	CASSLIAGFRTYEQYF	TGTGCCAGCAGCCTCATAGCGGGGTTCCGTACCTACGAGCAGTACTTC
TRBD1	TRBJ1-6	TRBV30	NA	CAWRAPGQGLSPLHF	TGTGCCTGGAGGGCGCCGGGACAGGGTCTTTCCCCCCTCCACTTT
TRBD1	TRBJ1-2	TRBV6-5	once	CASSASGQGVYGYTF	TGTGCCAGCAGCGCCTCCGGACAGGGGGTTTATGGCTACACCTTC
TRBD2	TRBJ2-7	TRBV3-1/TRBV3-2	NA	CASSQRLAENIEQYF	TGTGCCAGCAGCCAACGACTAGCGGAAAATATAGAGCAGTACTTC
NA	TRBJ1-1	TRBV10-1	NA	CASSVDSINTEAFF	TGCGCCAGCAGTGTGGACAGCATCAACACTGAAGCTTTCTTT
NA	TRBJ1-4	TRBV7-8	NA	CASSQDLAFREKLFF	TGTGCCAGCAGCCAAGACCTAGCCTTTCGGGAAAAACTGTTTTTT
NA	TRBJ2-2	TRBV7-6	NA	CASSLGQNTGELFF	TGTGCCAGCAGCTTGGGACAGAACACCGGGGAGCTGTTTTTT
TRBD1	TRBJ1-4	TRBV28	NA	CASRAGTVGEKLFF	TGTGCCAGCAGGGCCGGGACAGTGGGTGAAAAACTGTTTTTT
NA	TRBJ2-1	TRBV7-3	few	CASSLGAFSYNEQFF	TGTGCCAGCAGCTTAGGGGCTTTCTCCTACAATGAGCAGTTCTTC
NA	TRBJ2-7	TRBV7-3	NA	CASSLDPGSSSYEQYF	TGTGCCAGCAGCTTAGACCCGGGGTCGAGCTCCTACGAGCAGTACTTC
TRBD1	TRBJ2-7	TRBV18	NA	CASSRGTGLNYEQYF	TGTGCCAGCTCACGCGGGACAGGGCTAAACTACGAGCAGTACTTC
NA	TRBJ1-2	TRBV9	NA	CASSVDGGIYGYTF	TGTGCCAGCAGCGTAGATGGGGGCATCTATGGCTACACCTTC
NA	TRBJ1-6	TRBV12-5	NA	CASAPWANYNSPLHF	TGTGCTAGTGCCCCCTGGGCTAACTATAATTCACCCCTCCACTTT
TRBD2	TRBJ2-1	TRBV6-2/TRBV6-3	NA	CASSPSPGLAGLYNEQFF	TGTGCCAGCAGCCCTTCGCCGGGACTAGCGGGACTCTACAATGAGCAGTTCTTC
TRBD2	TRBJ2-5	TRBV7-3	NA	CASSPSGLVEETQYF	TGTGCCAGCAGCCCTTCTGGACTAGTGGAAGAGACCCAGTACTTC
NA	TRBJ2-2	TRBV10-1	NA	CATRGRIDGELFF	TGCGCCACCCGGGGGAGGATTGACGGGGAGCTGTTTTTT
TRBD2	TRBJ2-3	TRBV5-1	NA	CASSVWTSGRAGSTDTQYF	TGCGCCAGCAGCGTCTGGACTAGCGGGAGGGCCGGGAGCACAGATACGCAGTATTTT
NA	TRBJ2-3	TRBV11-2	once	CASSFVAGPSTDTQYF	TGTGCCAGCAGCTTCGTTGCGGGGCCTAGCACAGATACGCAGTATTTT
NA	TRBJ1-5	TRBV7-6	NA	CASSSTGNQPQHF	TGTGCCAGCAGCTCGACAGGAAATCAGCCCCAGCATTTT
NA	TRBJ2-7	TRBV7-2	once	CASRQAGPPHEQYF	TGTGCCAGCAGACAAGCGGGCCCGCCCCACGAGCAGTACTTC
TRBD1	TRBJ1-1	TRBV30	NA	CAHGQGGTEAFF	TGTGCCCACGGACAGGGGGGCACTGAAGCTTTCTTT
NA	TRBJ1-5	TRBV6-4	NA	CASSPDSGQPQHF	TGTGCCAGCAGTCCCGATTCGGGTCAGCCCCAGCATTTT
NA	TRBJ2-7	TRBV6-5	NA	CASSADSTYEQYF	TGTGCCAGCAGCGCCGACAGCACCTACGAGCAGTACTTC
TRBD2	TRBJ2-1	TRBV7-9	NA	CASSPGTSGRRNEQFF	TGTGCCAGCAGCCCCGGGACTAGCGGGAGGAGGAATGAGCAGTTCTTC
TRBD2	TRBJ2-1	TRBV5-6	NA	CASSPGWATSGRYNEQFF	TGTGCCAGCAGCCCGGGTTGGGCGACTAGCGGGAGATACAATGAGCAGTTCTTC
NA	TRBJ1-5	TRBV19	NA	CATNPGIQSYSNQPQHF	TGTGCCACCAACCCCGGAATACAGAGCTATAGCAATCAGCCCCAGCATTTT
TRBD1	TRBJ2-3	TRBV5-4	NA	CASRDGQGRGLDTQYF	TGTGCCAGCAGGGATGGACAGGGCCGTGGGCTGGATACGCAGTATTTT
NA	TRBJ1-1	TRBV2	NA	CASTEGENTEAFF	TGTGCCAGCACCGAGGGAGAAAACACTGAAGCTTTCTTT
TRBD1	TRBJ1-3	TRBV5-6	few	CATGQASGNTIYF	TGTGCCACCGGACAGGCCTCTGGAAACACCATATATTTT
NA	TRBJ2-7	TRBV6-1	NA	CASSEVGGGFYEQYF	TGTGCCAGCAGTGAAGTTGGAGGCGGCTTTTACGAGCAGTACTTC
NA	TRBJ1-3	TRBV27	NA	CASSLRGSISGNTIYF	TGTGCCAGCAGCCTGAGGGGGTCCATCTCTGGAAACACCATATATTTT
NA	TRBJ2-3	TRBV10-3	NA	CAISDRIPEGGSTDTQYF	TGTGCCATCAGTGATAGGATCCCGGAGGGAGGAAGCACAGATACGCAGTATTTT
NA	TRBJ2-2	TRBV4-2	NA	CASRVTGDTGELFF	TGTGCCAGCAGGGTCACAGGAGACACCGGGGAGCTGTTTTTT
TRBD1	TRBJ1-3	TRBV15	NA	CATSRGKGASSGNTIYF	TGTGCCACCAGCAGAGGAAAGGGGGCGAGCTCTGGAAACACCATATATTTT
TRBD1	TRBJ1-1	TRBV10-2	NA	CASRGQGLTEAFF	TGCGCCAGCAGGGGACAGGGATTAACTGAAGCTTTCTTT
NA	TRBJ1-5	TRBV6-1	NA	CASSEDRADQPQHF	TGTGCCAGCAGTGAAGACAGGGCTGATCAGCCCCAGCATTTT
NA	TRBJ1-5	TRBV28	NA	CASSLWWGRNQPQHF	TGTGCCAGCAGTTTATGGTGGGGGCGCAATCAGCCCCAGCATTTT
TRBD1	TRBJ1-3	TRBV4-2	NA	CASSQDRGLGNTIYF	TGTGCCAGCAGCCAGGACAGGGGGTTGGGAAACACCATATATTTT
TRBD2	TRBJ2-7	TRBV7-2	NA	CASSHRLAVSSYEQYF	TGTGCCAGCAGCCATCGGCTAGCGGTAAGCTCCTACGAGCAGTACTTC
TRBD1	TRBJ1-5	TRBV6-2/TRBV6-3	NA	CASSYLTLTGGNQPQHF	TGTGCCAGCAGTTACCTCACTCTGACAGGGGGCAATCAGCCCCAGCATTTT
NA	TRBJ1-4	TRBV4-2	NA	CASSQELAGVEEKLFF	TGTGCCAGCAGCCAAGAACTGGCAGGGGTTGAAGAAAAACTGTTTTTT
TRBD2	TRBJ2-1	TRBV9	NA	CASSLRGTSGSNEQFF	TGTGCCAGCAGCCTTCGCGGGACTAGCGGGAGCAATGAGCAGTTCTTC
NA	TRBJ1-1	TRBV18	few	CASSQGGGWVTEAFF	TGTGCCAGCTCACAAGGCGGGGGGTGGGTCACTGAAGCTTTCTTT